This T cell receptor beta chain was sequenced for a study of blood T cells in healthy people across ages. Study results and limitations: The study regarded diversity estimates from one million T cells as underestimates. Long-lived and aged donors differed, with more naive CD4+ cells and higher diversity in the long-lived. A roughly linear fall in TCR beta diversity per million T cells was seen with increasing age.

Healthy individuals of Caucasian origin from Russia, aged roughly 6 to 100, served as donors. This clonotype was seen a handful of times. What it binds is not known. The conserved phenylalanine or tryptophan is not found at the CDR3 terminus, so this likely reflects a read error. Combining a sample-barcoded 5' primer with a J-beta primer mix, a second PCR ran for 7 to 11 cycles. One entry per CDR3 protein results from TCRdb running MiXCR on the 5' RACE reads. Of about 720,000 distinct CDR3 sequences listed, around a fifth are singletons. The CDR3 is 15 residues long. Trimming pared 5 bases from V and 0 bases from J, leaving 11 bases between. CDR1 and CDR2 from the germline V gene are MNHNY and SVGAGI (reference sequence).

The clonotype comes from a man between 65 and 85 years old in good health. Source material: blood. This chain joins TRBV6-6 and TRBJ2-1; no firm D call. The CDR3 spells CASSMTESSYNEQFL. In DNA, the CDR3 is TGTGCCAGCAGTATGACGGAGAGCTCCTACAATGAGCAGTTCCTC.